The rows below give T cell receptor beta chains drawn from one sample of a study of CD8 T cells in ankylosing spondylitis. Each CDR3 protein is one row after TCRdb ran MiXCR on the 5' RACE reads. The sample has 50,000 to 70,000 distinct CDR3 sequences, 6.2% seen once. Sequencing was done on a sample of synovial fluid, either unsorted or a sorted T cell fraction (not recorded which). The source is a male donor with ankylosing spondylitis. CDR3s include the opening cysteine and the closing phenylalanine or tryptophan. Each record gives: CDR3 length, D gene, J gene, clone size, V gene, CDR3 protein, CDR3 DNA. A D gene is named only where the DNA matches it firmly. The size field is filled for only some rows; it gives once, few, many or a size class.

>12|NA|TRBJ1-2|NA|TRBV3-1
CASSQATHGYTF
TGTGCCAGCAGCCAAGCCACTCATGGCTACACCTTC
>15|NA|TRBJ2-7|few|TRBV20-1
CSARRGDPAGYEQYF
TGCAGTGCTAGGCGTGGGGACCCCGCCGGGTACGAGCAGTACTTC
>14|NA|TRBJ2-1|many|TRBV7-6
CASTRTSISNEQFF
TGTGCCAGCACCAGGACCTCCATTTCCAATGAGCAGTTCTTC
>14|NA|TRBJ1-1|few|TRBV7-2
CASSFRDPIAEAFF
TGTGCCAGCAGCTTCCGGGACCCGATAGCTGAAGCTTTCTTT
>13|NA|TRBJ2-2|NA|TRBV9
CASSVGAHGELFF
TGTGCCAGCAGCGTAGGGGCGCATGGGGAGCTGTTTTTT
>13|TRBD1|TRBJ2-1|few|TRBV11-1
CASSDRTGHEQFF
TGTGCCAGCAGCGACCGGACAGGGCATGAGCAGTTCTTC
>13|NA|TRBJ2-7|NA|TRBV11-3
CASSLQDSYEQYF
TGTGCCAGCAGCCTACAGGACAGCTACGAGCAGTACTTC
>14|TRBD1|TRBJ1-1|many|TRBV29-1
CSVTRGTAGTEAFF
TGCAGCGTTACCCGTGGGACAGCGGGGACTGAAGCTTTCTTT
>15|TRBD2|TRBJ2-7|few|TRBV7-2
CASSLGPSGRSEQYF
TGTGCCAGCAGCTTAGGGCCTAGCGGGAGGAGCGAGCAGTACTTC
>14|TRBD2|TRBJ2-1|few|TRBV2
CASSGASGRDEQFF
TGTGCCAGCAGCGGGGCGAGCGGGAGGGATGAGCAGTTCTTC
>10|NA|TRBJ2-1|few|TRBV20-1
CSASFRRQFF
TGCAGTGCTAGCTTTCGGCGGCAGTTCTTC
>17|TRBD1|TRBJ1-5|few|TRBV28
CASSTLQGGGHNQPQHF
TGTGCCAGCAGTACGCTACAGGGGGGGGGGCACAATCAGCCCCAGCATTTT
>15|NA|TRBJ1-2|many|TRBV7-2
CASSRGIGEIDGYTF
TGTGCCAGCAGTCGAGGGATAGGGGAGATTGATGGCTACACCTTC
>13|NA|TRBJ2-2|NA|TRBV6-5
CASSYPPGGELFF
TGTGCCAGCAGTTACCCCCCGGGCGGGGAGCTGTTTTTT
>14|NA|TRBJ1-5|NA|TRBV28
CASSLAAPDQPQHF
TGTGCCAGCAGTTTAGCGGCCCCGGATCAGCCCCAGCATTTT
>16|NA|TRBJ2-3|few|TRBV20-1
CSARPPDGRGTDTQYF
TGCAGTGCTAGACCCCCGGACGGGAGAGGCACAGATACGCAGTATTTT
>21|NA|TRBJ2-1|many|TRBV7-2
CASSLARGSVEVKSSYNEQFF
TGTGCCAGCAGCTTAGCCCGGGGTAGCGTGGAAGTTAAGAGCTCCTACAATGAGCAGTTCTTC
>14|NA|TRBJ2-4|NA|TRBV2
CASSPAGEKNIQYF
TGTGCCAGCAGCCCAGCAGGGGAGAAAAACATTCAGTACTTC
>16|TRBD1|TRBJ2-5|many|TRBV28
CASSPPRTGGKETQYF
TGTGCCAGCAGTCCCCCCCGGACAGGGGGAAAGGAGACCCAGTACTTC
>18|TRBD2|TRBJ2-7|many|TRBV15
CATSRETSGTSFSYEQYF
TGTGCCACCAGCAGAGAAACCTCCGGGACTAGCTTTTCCTACGAGCAGTACTTC
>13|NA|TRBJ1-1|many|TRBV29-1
CSVDGQPNTEAFF
TGCAGCGTTGATGGACAGCCGAACACTGAAGCTTTCTTT
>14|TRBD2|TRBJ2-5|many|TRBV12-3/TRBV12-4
CASSILAGIETQYF
TGTGCCAGCAGTATCTTAGCGGGAATTGAGACCCAGTACTTC
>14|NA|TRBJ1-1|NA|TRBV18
CASSPRGTDTEAFF
TGTGCCAGCTCACCACGGGGCACGGACACTGAAGCTTTCTTT
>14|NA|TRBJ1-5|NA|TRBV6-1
CASSERVGNQPQHF
TGTGCCAGCAGCGAAAGAGTCGGGAATCAGCCCCAGCATTTT
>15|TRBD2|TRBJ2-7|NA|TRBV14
CASSQGTSGSYEQYF
TGTGCCAGCAGCCAAGGAACTAGCGGCTCCTACGAGCAGTACTTC
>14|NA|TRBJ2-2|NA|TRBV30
CAWSGGRAHGELFF
TGTGCCTGGAGTGGAGGCAGGGCCCACGGGGAGCTGTTTTTT
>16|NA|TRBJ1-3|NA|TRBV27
CASTPRRQSSGNTIYF
TGTGCCAGCACCCCCCGAAGGCAAAGCTCTGGAAACACCATATATTTT
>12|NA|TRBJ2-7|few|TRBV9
CASSADPHEQYF
TGTGCCAGCAGCGCCGATCCTCACGAGCAGTACTTC
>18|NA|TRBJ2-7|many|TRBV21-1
CASSKLVGTSGRAGEQYF
TGTGCCAGCAGCAAATTGGTTGGGACTAGCGGGAGGGCGGGAGAGCAGTACTTC
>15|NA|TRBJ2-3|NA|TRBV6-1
CASSESGSSTDTQYF
TGTGCCAGCAGTGAGTCGGGATCTAGCACAGATACGCAGTATTTT
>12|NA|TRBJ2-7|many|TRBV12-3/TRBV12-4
CASRGPAYEQYF
TGTGCCAGCAGGGGGCCCGCCTACGAGCAGTACTTC
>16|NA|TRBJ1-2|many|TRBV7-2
CASSLDRTNLNYGYTF
TGTGCCAGCAGCTTGGACCGGACAAACCTTAACTATGGCTACACCTTC
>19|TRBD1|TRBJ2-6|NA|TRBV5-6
CASSFLPGQGGRGANVLTF
TGTGCCAGCAGCTTCTTACCGGGACAGGGGGGACGTGGGGCCAACGTCCTGACTTTC
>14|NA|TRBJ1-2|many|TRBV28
CASIRSGSSYGYTF
TGTGCCAGCATTCGTTCCGGATCCAGCTATGGCTACACCTTC
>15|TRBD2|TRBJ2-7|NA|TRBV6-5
CASSLLAEGPYEQYF
TGTGCCAGCAGTTTGCTAGCGGAGGGCCCGTACGAGCAGTACTTC
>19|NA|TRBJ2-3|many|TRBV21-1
CASTQPKPPGGGSTDTQYF
TGTGCCAGCACCCAACCGAAACCCCCGGGAGGGGGAAGCACAGATACGCAGTATTTT
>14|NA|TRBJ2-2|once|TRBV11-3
CASSPLSRSGELFF
TGTGCCAGCAGCCCGCTTTCTAGGTCCGGGGAGCTGTTTTTT
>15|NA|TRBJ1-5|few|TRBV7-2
CASSLWADSNQPQHF
TGTGCCAGCAGCTTATGGGCCGATAGCAATCAGCCCCAGCATTTT
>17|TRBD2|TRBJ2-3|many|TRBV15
CATSSRLAAGGADTQYF
TGTGCCACCAGCAGTCGACTCGCGGCGGGAGGCGCAGATACGCAGTATTTT
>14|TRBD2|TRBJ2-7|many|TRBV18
CASSPSGSSYEQYF
TGTGCCAGCTCACCTAGCGGGAGTTCGTACGAGCAGTACTTC
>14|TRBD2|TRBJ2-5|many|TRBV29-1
CSVPGTSGKETQYF
TGCAGCGTACCCGGGACTAGCGGGAAAGAGACCCAGTACTTC
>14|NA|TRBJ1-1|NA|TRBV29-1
CNVVRGRLNTEAFF
TGCAACGTTGTTAGGGGCCGTTTAAACACTGAAGCTTTCTTT
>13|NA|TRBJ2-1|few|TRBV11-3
CASSPNLGNEQFF
TGTGCCAGCAGCCCGAATCTGGGCAATGAGCAGTTCTTC
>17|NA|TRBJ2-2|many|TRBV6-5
CASSYSNRLAEIGELFF
TGTGCCAGCAGTTACTCGAACAGGCTGGCCGAGATCGGGGAGCTGTTTTTT
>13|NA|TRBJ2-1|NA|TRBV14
CASSTSGFNEQFF
NA
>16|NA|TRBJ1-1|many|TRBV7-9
CASRPRAGTTNTEAFF
TGTGCCAGCAGGCCTCGCGCCGGGACAACGAACACTGAAGCTTTCTTT
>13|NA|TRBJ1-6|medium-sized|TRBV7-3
CASSQGQNSPLHF
TGTGCCAGCAGCCAGGGGCAGAATTCACCCCTCCACTTT
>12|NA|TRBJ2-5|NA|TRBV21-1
CASEGAGRTQYF
TGTGCCAGCGAGGGGGCGGGAAGGACCCAGTACTTC
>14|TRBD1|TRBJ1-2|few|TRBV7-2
CASSLWGTGGGYTF
TGTGCCAGCAGCTTATGGGGGACAGGGGGCGGCTACACCTTC
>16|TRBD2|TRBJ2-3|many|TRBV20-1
CSARAGSGSSVNTQYF
TGCAGTGCTAGAGCCGGTAGCGGGAGTTCTGTTAATACGCAGTATTTT
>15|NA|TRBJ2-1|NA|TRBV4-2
CASSHLTRENNEQFF
TGTGCCAGCAGCCACCTCACTCGGGAAAACAATGAGCAGTTCTTC